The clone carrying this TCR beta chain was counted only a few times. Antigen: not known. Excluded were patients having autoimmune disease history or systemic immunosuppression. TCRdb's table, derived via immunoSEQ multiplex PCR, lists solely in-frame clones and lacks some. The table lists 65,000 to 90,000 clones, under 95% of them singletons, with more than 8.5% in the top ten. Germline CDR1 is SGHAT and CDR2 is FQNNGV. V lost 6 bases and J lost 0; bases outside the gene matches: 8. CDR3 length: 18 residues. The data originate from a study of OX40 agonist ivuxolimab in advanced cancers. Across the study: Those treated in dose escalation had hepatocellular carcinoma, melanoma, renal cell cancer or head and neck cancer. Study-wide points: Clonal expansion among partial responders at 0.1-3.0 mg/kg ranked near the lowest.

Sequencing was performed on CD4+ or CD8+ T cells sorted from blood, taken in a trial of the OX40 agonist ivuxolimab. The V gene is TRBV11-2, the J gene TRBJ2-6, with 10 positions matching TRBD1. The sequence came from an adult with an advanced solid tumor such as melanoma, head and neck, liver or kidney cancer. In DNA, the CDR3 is TGTGCCAGCAGATCTGTCCGGGACAGGGGCTCTGGGGCCAACGTCCTGACTTTC. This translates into CASRSVRDRGSGANVLTF.